This entry lists 17 T cell receptor beta chains sequenced from one sample in a study of blood T cells in healthy people across ages. Through a sample-barcoded 5' primer and a J-beta primer mix, a second PCR was run for 7 to 11 cycles. Using its own MiXCR run on the 5' RACE reads, TCRdb lists one record per CDR3 protein. There are around 620,000 distinct CDR3 sequences in the sample; 25% to 30% occur only once, and 18% lies in the top ten. Specimen: blood. These receptor sequences come from a woman in her seventies in good health.

The rearrangement joins TRBV9 to TRBJ2-5; 8 bases match TRBD1. The V gene's germline CDR1 is SGDLS and CDR2 YYNGEE. The CDR3 covers 15 residues. Trimming at V came to 2 bases and at J to 5 bases, leaving 8 bases not matched to a gene. The CDR3 coding sequence is TGTGCCAGCAGCGTGGACAGGGAGATCGAGGAGACCCAGTACTTC. Protein: CASSVDREIEETQYF.

This clonotype was detected only a few times. This sequence joins TRBV27 and TRBJ2-1; 8 bases fit TRBD1. Trimming removed 7 bases from V and 6 bases from J; junction bases left unmatched: 8. The CDR3 contains 14 residues. The germline V gene has CDR1 MNHEY and CDR2 SMNVEV (reference sequence). This CDR3 is CASKLDRGSNEQFF. In nucleotides, the CDR3 is TGTGCCAGCAAGTTAGACAGGGGAAGCAATGAGCAGTTCTTC.

The rearrangement links TRBV5-1 to TRBJ2-2; D gene ambiguous. CDR3 length: 15 residues. CDR1 SGHRS and CDR2 YFSETQ come from the germline V gene. V was shortened by 0 bases and J by 0 bases, with 6 bases between the two germline ends. CDR3 sequence (DNA): TGCGCCAGCAGCTTGGGCCCGCCGAACACCGGGGAGCTGTTTTTT. Protein: CASSLGPPNTGELFF.

This clonotype was detected a few times. The chain combines TRBV10-3 with TRBJ2-5, with D perhaps TRBD1 (5 bases). The better agreement between TRBJ2-7 and the DNA end casts doubt on the J call. The germline V gene encodes CDR1 ENHRY and CDR2 SYGVKD. The CDR3 runs to 12 residues. The CDR3 is CAISRQSYEQYF. CDR3 in DNA: TGTGCCATCAGTCGACAGTCTTACGAGCAGTACTTC.

The chain combines TRBV12-3 or TRBV12-4 with TRBJ1-1; D unclear. The ends were cut back, 6 bases at V and 1 base at J, with 12 bases in the middle. This CDR3 is built from 14 residues. The CDR3 spells CASSPAMGNTEAFF. The CDR3 nucleotides read TGTGCCAGCAGCCCGGCGATGGGGAACACTGAAGCTTTCTTT.

This clonotype was seen more than once but under ten times. The CDR3 DNA sequence: TGTGCCAGCAGCTTATCTGGCGGACACGAAACCGGGGAGCTGTTTTTT. Protein product: CASSLSGGHETGELFF. This sequence joins TRBV7-2 and TRBJ2-2; D is possibly TRBD1 (5 bases). CDR1 SGHTA and CDR2 FQGNSA come from the germline V gene. V was pared by 2 bases and J by 5 bases, with 15 bases between. The CDR3 covers 16 residues.

This clonotype was counted a few times. The chain combines TRBV9 with TRBJ2-5, with unresolved D. The DNA end lines up better with TRBJ2-1; the J call may be wrong. Germline CDR1 and CDR2: SGDLS and YYNGEE. This CDR3 contains 14 residues. CDR3 nucleotides: TGTGCCAGCAATTTCGGCGACGGTGGGGATGAGCAGTTCTTC. Its protein product is CASNFGDGGDEQFF.

This rearrangement joins TRBV24-1 to TRBJ2-5; D is uncertain. Germline CDR1 is KGHDR and CDR2 is SFDVKD. The CDR3 is 13 residues long. Trimming pared 4 bases from V and 3 bases from J, leaving 8 bases between. This CDR3 reads CATSDYTKETQYF. For the CDR3, the DNA is TGTGCCACCAGTGACTACACAAAAGAGACCCAGTACTTC.

The chain joins TRBV29-1 to TRBJ1-1; TRBD1 matches at 8 bases. Germline CDR1 SQVTM, CDR2 ANQGSEA. The length of the CDR3 is 13 residues. V lost 5 bases and J lost 10; bases outside the gene matches: 12. In nucleotides, the CDR3 is TGCAGCGTTACCAATACAGGGGGGGACGGAGCTTTCTTT. This gives the protein CSVTNTGGDGAFF.

This clonotype came up a few times. CDR3 sequence reads: CASSPTGTGLDEQYF. CDR3 bases: TGCGCCAGCAGCCCGACCGGGACAGGTTTAGACGAGCAGTACTTC. This chain links TRBV4-3 with TRBJ2-7; 8 nucleotides align to TRBD1. CDR3 size: 15 residues. V lost 4 bases and J lost 5; bases outside the gene matches: 10. Germline CDR1 and CDR2: LGHNA and YSLEER.

This clonotype was detected only a few times. The chain links TRBV6-1 to TRBJ1-4, with TRBD1 matching 7 bases. V shed 7 bases, J shed 6 bases, and the junction held 8 bases outside the gene matches. Germline CDR1 MNHNS, CDR2 SASEGT. The CDR3 loop spans 14 amino acids. The CDR3 DNA reads TGTGCCAGCACTGGTCTACAGGGGCATGAAAAACTGTTTTTT. It encodes CASTGLQGHEKLFF.

The chain couples TRBV5-1 to TRBJ2-2, with D perhaps TRBD1 or TRBD2 (5 bases each). Germline-derived CDR1 and CDR2 are SGHRS and YFSETQ. This CDR3 has 15 amino acids. V lost 4 bases and J lost 14, with 24 bases in between. CDR3 sequence reads: CASSPRDPLDLGLFF. The CDR3 nucleotides are TGCGCCAGCAGCCCACGGGACCCCCTCGACCTGGGCCTGTTTTTT.

This clonotype was seen more than once but under ten times. The rearrangement uses TRBV7-2 and TRBJ2-5; D perhaps matches TRBD1 (6 bases). Germline values: CDR1 SGHTA, CDR2 FQGNSA. The V and J ends lost 5 bases and 2 bases respectively, with 15 bases between them. CDR3 length equals 15 residues. DNA of the CDR3: TGTGCCAGCAGCCATTCTCCTAGGGGGCAAGAGACCCAGTACTTC. Its translation is CASSHSPRGQETQYF.

J is TRBJ2-5 and V is TRBV11-2, with 7 bases lining up with TRBD2. The end of the DNA is better explained by TRBJ2-1, so the J call may be wrong. Germline V lookup: CDR1 SGHAT, CDR2 FQNNGV. The CDR3 loop spans 18 amino acids. In nucleotides, the CDR3 is TGTGCCAGCAGCCGGCCGCAAACCGGGGCTAGCGGATACAATGAGCAGTTCTTC. Amino acids: CASSRPQTGASGYNEQFF.

This clonotype appeared many times. The rearrangement uses TRBV20-1 and TRBJ2-1; D uncertain. CDR1 is DFQATT and CDR2 is SNEGSKA in the germline V gene (reference sequence). There are 11 residues in the CDR3. V was pared by 5 bases and J by 0 bases, with 2 bases between. DNA of the CDR3: TGCAGTGCTTCCTCCTACAATGAGCAGTTCTTC. Protein sequence: CSASSYNEQFF.

The chain recombines TRBV7-8 with TRBJ1-1; TRBD1 agrees at 8 bases. CDR1 SGHVS and CDR2 FQNEAQ come from the germline V gene. The CDR3 consists of 14 residues. V gave up 3 bases and J gave up 6 bases; unmatched junction bases: 6. CDR3 residues: CASSFPDRAAEAFF. The CDR3 nucleotides read TGTGCCAGCAGCTTTCCGGACAGGGCGGCTGAAGCTTTCTTT. The full variable domain, with the rest looked up from reference TRBV7-8 and TRBJ1-1, is GAGVSQSPRYKVAKRGQDVALRCDPISGHVSLFWYQQALGQGPEFLTYFQNEAQLDKSGLPSDRFFAERPEGSVSTLKIQRTQQEDSAVYLCASSFPDRAAEAFFGQGTRLTVV.

Only a few counts were recorded for this clonotype. The chain has TRBV5-1 and TRBJ1-2, with 8 bases identical to TRBD1. V lost 4 bases and J lost 4; bases outside the gene matches: 6. CDR1 SGHRS and CDR2 YFSETQ come from the germline V gene. This CDR3 is built from 14 residues. The CDR3 DNA reads TGCGCCAGCAGCCCAGGGACAGGCCCCTATGGCTACACCTTC. Protein sequence: CASSPGTGPYGYTF.